These 27 T cell receptor beta chains came from one sample sequenced in a study of shared clonotypes between healthy human individuals. Here immunoSEQ multiplex PCR was the method, and the copy in TCRdb shows in-frame clones only, minus some. There are about 1 million clones in the sample; approximately 80% occur only once, and 0.5% to 0.6% lies in the top ten. Material for sequencing was memory CD4+ T cells from PBMCs. Subset here: CD45RA-negative fraction. The receptors originated from a young man in good health. Some clones in this sample may be carry-over from other donors' samples.

The gene calls are TRBV7-2 and TRBJ2-7, with D hard to call. CDR3 length: 13 residues. Germline V lookup: CDR1 SGHTA, CDR2 FQGNSA. V was cut by 1 base and J by 3 bases, with 7 bases left in between. The CDR3 nucleotides are TGTGCCAGCAGCTTAGGGCTAAACTACGAGCAGTACTTC. Amino acid sequence: CASSLGLNYEQYF. The entire variable domain, with the rest obtained from reference TRBV7-2 and TRBJ2-7, is as follows: GAGVSQSPSNKVTEKGKDVELRCDPISGHTALYWYRQSLGQGLEFLIYFQGNSAPDKSGLPSDRFSAERTGGSVSTLTIQRTQQEDSAVYLCASSLGLNYEQYFGPGTRLTVT.

The rearrangement links TRBV5-1 to TRBJ2-5, with a possible D match to TRBD2 (6 bases). In germline, CDR1 is SGHRS, CDR2 YFSETQ. Trimming took 7 bases from V and 3 from J, leaving 13 bases between them. The CDR3 loop spans 13 amino acids. The CDR3 loop is CASAPGVKETQYF. CDR3 DNA sequence: TGCGCCAGCGCCCCGGGGGTGAAAGAGACCCAGTACTTC.

V and J are TRBV27 and TRBJ2-3, with 12 bases lining up with TRBD2. The CDR3 covers 19 residues. Unmatched junction bases numbered 13, after V lost 4 bases and J lost 2 bases. CDR1 is MNHEY, CDR2 SMNVEV, per germline (reference sequence). The CDR3 protein is CASSSTKKGLAGPTDTQYF. CDR3 nucleotide sequence: TGTGCCAGCAGTTCAACCAAGAAGGGACTAGCGGGCCCCACAGATACGCAGTATTTT.

This chain connects TRBV28 to TRBJ1-2; D is undetermined. V lost 5 bases, J lost 8 bases, and 12 bases lay in between. In germline, CDR1 is MDHEN, CDR2 SYDVKM. The CDR3 consists of 12 residues. The CDR3 nucleotides read TGTGCCAGCAGTCCTACCCCCGCGGGCTACACCTTC. Translated: CASSPTPAGYTF.

This clone was found a few times. As DNA, the CDR3 is TGCAGCGTTGAAGATGCGGAGGCTAAAGGGGATGGCTACACCTTC. The encoded protein is CSVEDAEAKGDGYTF. The V call is TRBV29-1, the J call TRBJ1-2, with TRBD1 as a possible D gene (5 bases). V was shortened by 0 bases and J by 6 bases, with 17 bases between the two germline ends. This CDR3 is built from 15 residues. Germline V gene sequence: CDR1 SQVTM, CDR2 ANQGSEA. Using reference TRBV29-1 and TRBJ1-2 for the parts outside the CDR3, the full variable domain is SAVISQKPSRDICQRGTSLTIQCQVDSQVTMMFWYRQQPGQSLTLIATANQGSEATYESGFVIDKFPISRPNLTFSTLTVSNMSPEDSSIYLCSVEDAEAKGDGYTFGSGTRLTVV.

A note on this clone: A much larger clone sits a single nucleotide away, making a read error possible. The V call is TRBV2, the J call TRBJ2-7; D unresolved. The germline V gene has CDR1 SNHLY and CDR2 FYNNEI. Trimming shortened V by 5 bases and J by 4 bases, and 6 bases separated the two germline ends. The CDR3 covers 11 residues. The CDR3 is CASSLEYEQYF. In DNA form, the CDR3 reads TGTGCCAGCAGTTTAGAGTACGAGCAGTACTTC.

The V gene is TRBV27, the J gene TRBJ2-5; 9 bases map to TRBD2. The CDR3 runs 16 residues. Germline trimming cut 3 bases from V and 5 bases from J; bases unmatched to any gene: 10. Germline V gene data show CDR1 as MNHEY and CDR2 as SMNVEV (reference sequence). DNA of the CDR3: TGTGCCAGCAGTTTCCGCGGGAGGGCCGGGCGGGAGACCCAGTACTTC. Amino acid sequence: CASSFRGRAGRETQYF.

This clone was seen just once. The chain couples TRBV18 to TRBJ2-4, with D uncertain. Germline loops: CDR1 KGHSH, CDR2 LQKENI. The germline V and J ends were trimmed by 0 bases and 3 bases, with 9 bases remaining between them. This CDR3 is 15 amino acids long. CDR3 amino acids: CASSPPGRLKNIQYF. The CDR3 coding sequence is TGTGCCAGCTCACCACCGGGCAGGCTCAAAAACATTCAGTACTTC.

The chain uses TRBV18 and TRBJ1-3; TRBD1 aligns across 8 bases. This CDR3 spans 16 amino acids. J gave up 0 bases and V 4 bases, and 5 bases lay outside the gene matches. Germline assignment: CDR1 KGHSH and CDR2 LQKENI. CDR3 sequence reads: CASSLGQGISGNTIYF. CDR3 DNA sequence: TGTGCCAGCTCACTTGGACAGGGTATCTCTGGAAACACCATATATTTT.

V gene TRBV9 combines with J gene TRBJ2-3, with 7 nucleotides matching TRBD2. The CDR3 sequence is 14 residues long. Germline trimming cut 3 bases from V and 6 bases from J; bases unmatched to any gene: 7. Germline CDR1 reads SGDLS; CDR2 reads YYNGEE. In DNA, the CDR3 is TGTGCCAGCAGCGCCCTTATGGGGGGGGATACGCAGTATTTT. The encoded protein is CASSALMGGDTQYF.

The chain links TRBV7-9 to TRBJ2-5, with no clear D. This CDR3 spans 17 amino acids. Trimming cost V 5 bases and J 4 bases, with 23 bases left between them. CDR1 is SEHNR and CDR2 is FQNEAQ in the germline V gene (reference sequence). This CDR3 is CASSVTPRSPKPETQYF. The CDR3, as DNA: TGTGCCAGCAGCGTCACCCCGAGGAGCCCGAAGCCAGAGACCCAGTACTTC.

The V and J genes are TRBV7-9 and TRBJ2-7; possibly TRBD2 for D (6 bases). The germline V and J ends were trimmed by 5 bases and 1 base, with 18 bases remaining between them. The CDR3 is 16 amino acids. Germline V gene lookup returns CDR1 SEHNR and CDR2 FQNEAQ (reference sequence). CDR3 loop: CASSAMGLAISYEQYF. The CDR3, as DNA: TGTGCCAGCAGCGCCATGGGACTTGCGATTTCCTACGAGCAGTACTTC. The full variable domain, with the rest looked up from reference TRBV7-9 and TRBJ2-7, is DTGVSQNPRHKITKRGQNVTFRCDPISEHNRLYWYRQTLGQGPEFLTYFQNEAQLEKSRLLSDRFSAERPKGSFSTLEIQRTEQGDSAMYLCASSAMGLAISYEQYFGPGTRLTVT.

The V call is TRBV10-3, the J call TRBJ1-4; D not certain. Germline CDR1 reads ENHRY; CDR2 reads SYGVKD. The CDR3 is 13 amino acids. The V gene lost 10 bases and the J gene lost 0 bases, with 9 bases spanning the gap. The CDR3 region is CATKGATNEKLFF. In DNA, the CDR3 is TGTGCCACAAAAGGTGCAACTAATGAAAAACTGTTTTTT.

The table lists this clone with a count of one. J is TRBJ1-4 and V is TRBV6-5; D call uncertain. The CDR3 loop spans 14 amino acids. V dropped 6 bases and J dropped 4 bases, with 12 bases sitting between them. Per the germline V gene, CDR1 is MNHEY and CDR2 is SVGAGI. CDR3 nucleotides: TGTGCCAGCAGCCTCGGGAAGTTTAATGAAAAACTGTTTTTT. It specifies CASSLGKFNEKLFF.

The chain recombines TRBV4-1 with TRBJ1-5; TRBD1 aligns across 12 bases. The germline V gene encodes CDR1 MGHRA and CDR2 YSYEKL. Trimming cost V 0 bases and J 5 bases; bases outside gene matches: 8. The CDR3 has 18 residues. The CDR3 sequence is CASSQDWGQGAPDQPQHF. CDR3 DNA sequence: TGCGCCAGCAGCCAAGATTGGGGACAGGGGGCTCCTGATCAGCCCCAGCATTTT.

The chain carries TRBV28 and TRBJ1-2; TRBD1 agrees at 12 bases. CDR1 is MDHEN and CDR2 is SYDVKM in the germline V gene. This CDR3 spans 15 amino acids. J gave up 1 base and V 8 bases, and 5 bases lay outside the gene matches. The CDR3 reads CASVGQGAGNYGYTF. The CDR3 DNA reads as TGTGCCAGCGTGGGACAGGGGGCTGGTAACTATGGCTACACCTTC.

J is TRBJ2-1 and V is TRBV19; TRBD2 aligns across 13 bases. Per the germline V gene, CDR1 is LNHDA and CDR2 is SQIVND (reference sequence). This CDR3 has 17 residues. The ends lost 4 bases at V and 12 bases at J; junction bases unmatched: 15. The CDR3 DNA is TGTGCCAGTAGTAAAAAGAAACTAGCGGGAGGGTCCATGCCGCAGTTCTTC. Translation: CASSKKKLAGGSMPQFF.

This chain links TRBV11-3 with TRBJ2-3; a possible D gene is TRBD2 (5 bases). Germline lookup yields CDR1 SGHNT and CDR2 YENEEA. This CDR3 comprises 16 residues. Trimming cost V 1 base and J 0 bases, with 11 bases left between them. CDR3 in DNA: TGTGCCAGCAGCTTAGGGCGGGCCGCTAGCACAGATACGCAGTATTTT. Translated: CASSLGRAASTDTQYF. Combining the CDR3 with reference TRBV11-3 and TRBJ2-3 gives the whole variable domain EAGVVQSPRYKIIEKKQPVAFWCNPISGHNTLYWYLQNLGQGPELLIRYENEEAVDDSQLPKDRFSAERLKGVDSTLKIQPAELGDSAVYLCASSLGRAASTDTQYFGPGTRLTVL.

J is TRBJ2-5 and V is TRBV29-1, with D unclear. Trimming removed 7 bases at V and 3 bases at J, with 6 bases between. The CDR3 is 10 residues long. The germline V gene has CDR1 SQVTM and CDR2 ANQGSEA. The CDR3: CSAYEETQYF. CDR3 in DNA: TGCAGCGCCTATGAAGAGACCCAGTACTTC.

J is TRBJ2-2 and V is TRBV7-3; 9 nucleotides line up with TRBD1. This CDR3 has 17 amino acids. From germline, CDR1 is SGHTA and CDR2 FQGTGA. V gave up 0 bases and J gave up 0 bases; unmatched junction bases: 2. CDR3 residues: CASSLTRDRANTGELFF. DNA for the CDR3: TGTGCCAGCAGCTTAACCCGGGACAGGGCGAACACCGGGGAGCTGTTTTTT.

Of note for this clone: In the same sample, other DNA sequences code for this CDR3. The V gene is TRBV5-1, the J gene TRBJ2-5; D ambiguous. Trimming stripped 4 bases from V and 2 bases from J, with 6 bases between. Per germline, CDR1 SGHRS and CDR2 YFSETQ. The CDR3 consists of 12 residues. CDR3 bases: TGCGCCAGCAGCCCAAATCAAGAGACCCAGTACTTC. Translating it yields CASSPNQETQYF.

The chain links TRBV2 to TRBJ1-2; D uncertain. The CDR3 totals 13 residues. The V end was cut by 1 base, the J end by 2 bases, with 5 bases between. Germline CDR1 reads SNHLY; CDR2 reads FYNNEI. The CDR3 here is CASSEGENYGYTF. The CDR3 DNA sequence: TGTGCCAGCAGTGAAGGGGAGAACTATGGCTACACCTTC.

This clone was observed a few times. The V gene is TRBV27, the J gene TRBJ2-2; TRBD1 matches 12 bases. The length of the CDR3 is 16 residues. Unmatched junction bases numbered 8, after V lost 9 bases and J lost 3 bases. Per the germline V gene, CDR1 is MNHEY and CDR2 is SMNVEV (reference sequence). In nucleotides, the CDR3 is TGTGCCAGGTCGGGACAGGGGGCCCCGTACACCGGGGAGCTGTTTTTT. This gives the protein CARSGQGAPYTGELFF.

The chain uses TRBV7-2 and TRBJ2-7; no firm D call. Trimming cost V 5 bases and J 6 bases, with 11 bases left between them. The CDR3 is made up of 12 amino acids. Germline CDR1 is SGHTA and CDR2 is FQGNSA. The CDR3 region is CASSPPFGEQYF. The DNA of the CDR3 is TGTGCCAGCAGCCCCCCGTTCGGCGAGCAGTACTTC.

This clone has more than one count but fewer than ten. The CDR3 is CASTRWAGGGETQYF. CDR3 sequence (DNA): TGTGCCAGCACCAGGTGGGCGGGAGGCGGGGAGACCCAGTACTTC. This chain connects TRBV28 to TRBJ2-5, with 8 positions matching TRBD2. The CDR3 covers 15 residues. With V trimmed by 7 bases and J by 5 bases, 12 bases remained unmatched. The germline V gene has CDR1 MDHEN and CDR2 SYDVKM.

This clone occurred many times. The genes are TRBV11-2 and TRBJ2-4; 9 bases align to TRBD1. CDR3 length: 15 residues. Looked up from germline, CDR1 is SGHAT and CDR2 is FQNNGV. Trimming cost V 1 base and J 6 bases; bases outside gene matches: 4. CDR3 residues: CASSLGTGQGNIQYF. In DNA form, the CDR3 reads TGTGCCAGCAGCTTAGGTACGGGACAGGGAAACATTCAGTACTTC.

At least ten counts were recorded for this clone. The genes are TRBV29-1 and TRBJ2-3, with a possible D match to TRBD1 (6 bases). With 5 bases removed from V and 2 bases from J, the gap between germline ends came to 8 bases. Germline lookup yields CDR1 SQVTM and CDR2 ANQGSEA. The CDR3 extends over 12 amino acids. For the CDR3, the DNA is TGCAGCGTTCGGACAGCCACAGATACGCAGTATTTT. Protein sequence: CSVRTATDTQYF.